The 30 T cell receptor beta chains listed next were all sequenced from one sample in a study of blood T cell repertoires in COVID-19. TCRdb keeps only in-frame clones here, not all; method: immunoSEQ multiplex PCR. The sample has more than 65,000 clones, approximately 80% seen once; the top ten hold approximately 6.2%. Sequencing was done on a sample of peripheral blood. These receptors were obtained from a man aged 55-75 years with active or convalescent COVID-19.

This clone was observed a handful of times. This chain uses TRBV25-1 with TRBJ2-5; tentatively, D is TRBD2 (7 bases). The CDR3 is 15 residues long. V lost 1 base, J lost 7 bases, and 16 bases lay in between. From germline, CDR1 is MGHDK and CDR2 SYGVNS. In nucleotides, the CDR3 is TGTGCCAGCAGTGAATTTCGGGGGGCAATGGGGACCCAGTACTTC. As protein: CASSEFRGAMGTQYF.

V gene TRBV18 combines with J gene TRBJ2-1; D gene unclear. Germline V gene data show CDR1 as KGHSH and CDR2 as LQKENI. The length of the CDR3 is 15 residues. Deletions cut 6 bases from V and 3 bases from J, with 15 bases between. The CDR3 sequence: CASSLDTSFYNEQFF. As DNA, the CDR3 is TGTGCCAGCTCCCTTGACACGTCATTCTACAATGAGCAGTTCTTC.

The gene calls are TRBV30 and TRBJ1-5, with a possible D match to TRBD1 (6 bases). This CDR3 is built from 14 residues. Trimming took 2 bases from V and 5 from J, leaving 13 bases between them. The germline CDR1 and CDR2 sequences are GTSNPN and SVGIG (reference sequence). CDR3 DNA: TGTGCCTGGAGTAAATTCAGGGGCTATCAGCCCCAGCATTTT. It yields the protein CAWSKFRGYQPQHF.

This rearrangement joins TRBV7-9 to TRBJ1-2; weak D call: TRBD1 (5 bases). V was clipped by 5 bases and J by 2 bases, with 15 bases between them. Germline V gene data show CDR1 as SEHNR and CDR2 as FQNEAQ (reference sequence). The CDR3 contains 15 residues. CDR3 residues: CASSPGTWLNYGYTF. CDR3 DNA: TGTGCCAGCAGCCCTGGGACTTGGTTGAACTATGGCTACACCTTC.

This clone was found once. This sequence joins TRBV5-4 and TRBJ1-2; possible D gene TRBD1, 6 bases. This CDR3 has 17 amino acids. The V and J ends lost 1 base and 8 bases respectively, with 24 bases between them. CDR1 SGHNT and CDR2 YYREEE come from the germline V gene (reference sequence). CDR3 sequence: CASSLRQAIGYAGGYTF. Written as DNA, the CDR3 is TGTGCCAGCAGCTTGAGACAGGCGATTGGGTATGCAGGGGGCTACACCTTC. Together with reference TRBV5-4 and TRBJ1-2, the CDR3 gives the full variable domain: ETGVTQSPTHLIKTRGQQVTLRCSSQSGHNTVSWYQQALGQGPQFIFQYYREEENGRGNFPPRFSGLQFPNYSSELNVNALELDDSALYLCASSLRQAIGYAGGYTFGSGTRLTVV.

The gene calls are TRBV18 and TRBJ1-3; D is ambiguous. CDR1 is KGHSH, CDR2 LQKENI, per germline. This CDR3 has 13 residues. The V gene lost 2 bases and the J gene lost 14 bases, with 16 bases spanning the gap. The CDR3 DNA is TGTGCCAGCTCACCAAACCCCTCCGGGAGCCTATATTTT. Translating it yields CASSPNPSGSLYF.

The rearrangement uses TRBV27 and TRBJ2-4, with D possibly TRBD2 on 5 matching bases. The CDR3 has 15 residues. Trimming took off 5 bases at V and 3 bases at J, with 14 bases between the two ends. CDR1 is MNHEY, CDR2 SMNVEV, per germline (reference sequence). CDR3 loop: CASSAGLLSKNIQYF. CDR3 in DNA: TGTGCCAGCAGTGCGGGTTTACTGAGCAAAAACATTCAGTACTTC.

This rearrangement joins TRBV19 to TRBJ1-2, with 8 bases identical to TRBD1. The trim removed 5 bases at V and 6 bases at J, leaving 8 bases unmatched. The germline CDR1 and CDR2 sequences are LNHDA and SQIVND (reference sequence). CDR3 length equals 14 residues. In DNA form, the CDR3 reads TGTGCCAGTAGTTTAGCGGACAGGGTTCATGGCTACACCTTC. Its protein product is CASSLADRVHGYTF.

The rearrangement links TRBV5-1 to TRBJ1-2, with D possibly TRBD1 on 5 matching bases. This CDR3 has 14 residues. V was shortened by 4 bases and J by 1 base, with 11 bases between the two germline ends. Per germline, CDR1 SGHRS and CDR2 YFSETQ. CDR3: CASSAQGINYGYTF. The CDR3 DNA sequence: TGCGCCAGCAGCGCCCAGGGAATTAACTATGGCTACACCTTC.

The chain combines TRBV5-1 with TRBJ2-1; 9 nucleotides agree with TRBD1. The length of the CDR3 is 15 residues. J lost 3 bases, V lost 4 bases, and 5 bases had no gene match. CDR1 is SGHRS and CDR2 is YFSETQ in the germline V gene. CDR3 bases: TGCGCCAGCAGCGGTACAGGGGGCGTCTACAATGAGCAGTTCTTC. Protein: CASSGTGGVYNEQFF.

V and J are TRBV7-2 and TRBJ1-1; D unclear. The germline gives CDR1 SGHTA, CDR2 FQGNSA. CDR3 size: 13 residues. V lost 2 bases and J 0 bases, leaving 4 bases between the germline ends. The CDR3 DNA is TGTGCCAGCAGCTTACCAGTGAACACTGAAGCTTTCTTT. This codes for CASSLPVNTEAFF.

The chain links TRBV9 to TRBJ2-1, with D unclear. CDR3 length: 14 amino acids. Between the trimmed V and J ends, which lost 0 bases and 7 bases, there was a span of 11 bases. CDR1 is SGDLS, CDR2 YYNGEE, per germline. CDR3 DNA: TGTGCCAGCAGCGTAGCGCAGGTTGAAAATGAGCAGTTCTTC. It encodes CASSVAQVENEQFF.

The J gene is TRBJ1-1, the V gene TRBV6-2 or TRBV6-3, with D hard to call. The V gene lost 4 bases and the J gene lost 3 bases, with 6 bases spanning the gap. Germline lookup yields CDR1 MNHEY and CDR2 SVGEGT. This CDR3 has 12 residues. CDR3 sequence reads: CASSSQYTEAFF. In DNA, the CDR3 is TGTGCCAGCAGTTCACAGTACACTGAAGCTTTCTTT.

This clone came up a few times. The CDR3 nucleotides are TGTGCCAGCAGCCTTAGGGGAGGCTATGGCTACACCTTC. Its protein product is CASSLRGGYGYTF. The chain uses TRBV5-6 and TRBJ1-2, with a tentative D call TRBD1 (5 bases). The V gene's germline CDR1 is SGHDT and CDR2 YYEEEE. V was trimmed by 4 bases and J by 4 bases, leaving 11 bases between them. The CDR3 consists of 13 residues.

CDR3 sequence (DNA): TGTGCCAGTACCGGGGGGCTGGGGACTAATGAAAAACTGTTTTTT. Translating gives CASTGGLGTNEKLFF. V gene TRBV19 combines with J gene TRBJ1-4, with D possibly matching TRBD1 (6 bases). This CDR3 has 15 amino acids. Trimming stripped 7 bases from V and 2 bases from J, with 14 bases between. Germline V lookup: CDR1 LNHDA, CDR2 SQIVND (reference sequence).

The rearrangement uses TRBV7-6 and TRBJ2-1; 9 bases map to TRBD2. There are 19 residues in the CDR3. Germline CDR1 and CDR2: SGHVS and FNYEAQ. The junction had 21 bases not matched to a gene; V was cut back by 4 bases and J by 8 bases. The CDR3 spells CASSSRRLAGMGTKDEQFF. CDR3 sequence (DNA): TGTGCCAGCAGCTCCAGAAGGCTAGCGGGGATGGGAACAAAGGATGAGCAGTTCTTC.

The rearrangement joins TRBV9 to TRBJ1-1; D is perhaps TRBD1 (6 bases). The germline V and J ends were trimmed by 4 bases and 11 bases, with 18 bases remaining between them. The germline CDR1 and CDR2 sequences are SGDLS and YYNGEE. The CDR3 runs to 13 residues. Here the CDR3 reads CASSPDERGGAFF. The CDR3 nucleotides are TGTGCCAGCAGCCCGGACGAAAGGGGGGGGGCTTTCTTT. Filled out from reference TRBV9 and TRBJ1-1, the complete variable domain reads DSGVTQTPKHLITATGQRVTLRCSPRSGDLSVYWYQQSLDQGLQFLIQYYNGEERAKGNILERFSAQQFPDLHSELNLSSLELGDSALYFCASSPDERGGAFFGQGTRLTVV.

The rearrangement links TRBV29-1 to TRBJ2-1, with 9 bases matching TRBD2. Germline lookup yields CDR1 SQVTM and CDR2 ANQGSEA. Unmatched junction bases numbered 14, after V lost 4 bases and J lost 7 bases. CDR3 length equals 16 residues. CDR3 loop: CSVGSSGAPVWNEQFF. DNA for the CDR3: TGCAGCGTTGGGTCTAGCGGGGCGCCCGTGTGGAATGAGCAGTTCTTC.

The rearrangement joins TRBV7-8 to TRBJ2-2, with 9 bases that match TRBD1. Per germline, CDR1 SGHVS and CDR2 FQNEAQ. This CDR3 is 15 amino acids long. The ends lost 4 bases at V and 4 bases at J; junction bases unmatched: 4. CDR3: CASSSGQGTTGELFF. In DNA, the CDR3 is TGTGCCAGCAGCTCGGGACAGGGCACCACCGGGGAGCTGTTTTTT.

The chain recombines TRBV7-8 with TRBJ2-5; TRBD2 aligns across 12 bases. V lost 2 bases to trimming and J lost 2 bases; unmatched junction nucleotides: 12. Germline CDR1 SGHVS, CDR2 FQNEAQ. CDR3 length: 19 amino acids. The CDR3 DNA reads TGTGCCAGCAGCTTATTCTCTAGCGGGGGGGCCCGGGGTCAAGAGACCCAGTACTTC. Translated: CASSLFSSGGARGQETQYF.

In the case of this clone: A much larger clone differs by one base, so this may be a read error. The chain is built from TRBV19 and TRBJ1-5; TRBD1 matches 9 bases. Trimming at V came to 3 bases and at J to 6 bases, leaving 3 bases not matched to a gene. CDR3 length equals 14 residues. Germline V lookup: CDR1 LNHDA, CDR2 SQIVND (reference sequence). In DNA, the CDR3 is TGTGCCAGTAGTATGGGGACAGGGAGTCAGCCCCAGCATTTT. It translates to CASSMGTGSQPQHF. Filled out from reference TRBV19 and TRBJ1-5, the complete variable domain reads DGGITQSPKYLFRKEGQNVTLSCEQNLNHDAMYWYRQDPGQGLRLIYYSQIVNDFQKGDIAEGYSVSREKKESFPLTVTSAQKNPTAFYLCASSMGTGSQPQHFGDGTRLSIL.

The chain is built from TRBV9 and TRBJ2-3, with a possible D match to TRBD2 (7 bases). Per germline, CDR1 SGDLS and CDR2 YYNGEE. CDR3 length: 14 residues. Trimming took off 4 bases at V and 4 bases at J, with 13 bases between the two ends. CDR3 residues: CASSKGGVADTQYF. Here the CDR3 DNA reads TGTGCCAGCAGCAAAGGGGGGGTAGCAGATACGCAGTATTTT.

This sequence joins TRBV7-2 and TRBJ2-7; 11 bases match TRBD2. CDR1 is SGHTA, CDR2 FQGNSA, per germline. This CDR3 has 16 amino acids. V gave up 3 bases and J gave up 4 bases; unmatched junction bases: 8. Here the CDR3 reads CASSLGSSGGAYEQYF. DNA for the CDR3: TGTGCCAGCAGCTTGGGGAGTAGCGGGGGGGCGTACGAGCAGTACTTC.

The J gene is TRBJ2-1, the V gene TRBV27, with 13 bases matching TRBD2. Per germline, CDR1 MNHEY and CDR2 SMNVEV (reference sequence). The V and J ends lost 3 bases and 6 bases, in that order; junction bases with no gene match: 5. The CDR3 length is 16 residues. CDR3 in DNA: TGTGCCAGCAGTTTCCGACTAGCGGGGGGCGGCAATGAGCAGTTCTTC. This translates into CASSFRLAGGGNEQFF.

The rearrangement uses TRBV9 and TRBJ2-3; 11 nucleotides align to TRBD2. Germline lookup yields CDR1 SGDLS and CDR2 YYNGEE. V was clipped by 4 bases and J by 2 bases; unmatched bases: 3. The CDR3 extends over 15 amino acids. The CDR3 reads CASSMGLADTDTQYF. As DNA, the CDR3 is TGTGCCAGCAGCATGGGACTAGCGGACACAGATACGCAGTATTTT.

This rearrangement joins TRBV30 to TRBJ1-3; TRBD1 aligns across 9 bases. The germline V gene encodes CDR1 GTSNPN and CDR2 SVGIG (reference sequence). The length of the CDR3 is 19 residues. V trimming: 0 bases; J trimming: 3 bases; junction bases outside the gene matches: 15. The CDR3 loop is CAWSVGNPGQGAFGNTIYF. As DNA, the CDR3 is TGTGCCTGGAGTGTGGGGAATCCGGGACAGGGTGCTTTTGGAAACACCATATATTTT. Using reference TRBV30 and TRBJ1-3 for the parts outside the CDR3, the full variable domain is SQTIHQWPATLVQPVGSPLSLECTVEGTSNPNLYWYRQAAGRGLQLLFYSVGIGQISSEVPQNLSASRPQDRQFILSSKKLLLSDSGFYLCAWSVGNPGQGAFGNTIYFGEGSWLTVV.

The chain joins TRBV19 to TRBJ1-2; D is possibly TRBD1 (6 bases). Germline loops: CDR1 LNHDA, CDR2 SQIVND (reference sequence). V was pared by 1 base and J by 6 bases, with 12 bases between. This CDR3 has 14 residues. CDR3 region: CASSIVGRGDGYTF. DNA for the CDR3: TGTGCCAGTAGTATAGTGGGCAGGGGAGATGGCTACACCTTC.

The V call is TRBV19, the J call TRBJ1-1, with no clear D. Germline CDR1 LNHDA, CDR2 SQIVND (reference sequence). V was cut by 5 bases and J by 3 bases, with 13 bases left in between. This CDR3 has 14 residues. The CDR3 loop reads CASSLTEGYTEAFF. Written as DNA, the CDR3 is TGTGCCAGTAGTCTAACAGAAGGATACACTGAAGCTTTCTTT.

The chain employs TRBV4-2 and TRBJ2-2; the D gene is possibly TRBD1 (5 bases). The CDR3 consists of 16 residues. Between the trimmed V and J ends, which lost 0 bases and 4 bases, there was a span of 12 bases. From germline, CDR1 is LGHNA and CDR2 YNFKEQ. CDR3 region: CASSQDWQGGTGELFF. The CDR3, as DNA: TGTGCCAGCAGCCAAGATTGGCAGGGCGGCACCGGGGAGCTGTTTTTT.

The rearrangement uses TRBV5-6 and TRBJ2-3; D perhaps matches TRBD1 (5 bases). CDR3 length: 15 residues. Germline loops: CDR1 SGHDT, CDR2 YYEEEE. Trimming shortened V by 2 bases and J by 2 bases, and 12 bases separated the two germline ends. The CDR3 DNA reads TGTGCCAGCAGCTTTAGTCAGGGCAACACAGATACGCAGTATTTT. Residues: CASSFSQGNTDTQYF.